This TCR beta chain was found in a study of vaccination and CD4 T cells after COVID-19. Study-wide context: Six males and four females constituted the convalescent cohort, two of whom were Hispanic. Each control was exposed to a CEFX pool, an HIV-1 Nef pool, or no peptide at all.

The Oncomine TCR Beta short-read assay was applied to DNA of cultured CD4+ T cells. TCRdb fed the PCR reads into MiXCR, producing one record per CDR3 protein. The sample lists just over 20,000 distinct CDR3 sequences, under 75% seen once, with around 8.9% in the top ten. Treatment in this sample: roughly 10-day PBMC culture with coronavirus spike peptide pools or control peptides (ViraFEST assay). Using peptide pools, antigen-specific T cells were expanded in ViraFEST before TCRs were sequenced. At days 3 and 7, half the medium was exchanged for fresh IL-2 medium. This clonotype was counted between two and nine times. The antigen is not known. The CDR3 has 15 amino acids. Trimming left V 3 bases short and J 3 bases short, with 14 bases between. Germline assignment: CDR1 MNHEY and CDR2 SMNVEV (reference sequence).

The rearrangement links TRBV27 to TRBJ2-5; the D gene is possibly TRBD2 (6 bases). This TCR was sampled from a human donor who had recovered from COVID-19. The sequencing sample was made of CD4+ T cells from blood, cultured in vitro. The CDR3 DNA follows: TGTGCCAGCAGTTTGGGGAGGCTACCTGAAGAGACCCAGTACTTC. It encodes CASSLGRLPEETQYF.